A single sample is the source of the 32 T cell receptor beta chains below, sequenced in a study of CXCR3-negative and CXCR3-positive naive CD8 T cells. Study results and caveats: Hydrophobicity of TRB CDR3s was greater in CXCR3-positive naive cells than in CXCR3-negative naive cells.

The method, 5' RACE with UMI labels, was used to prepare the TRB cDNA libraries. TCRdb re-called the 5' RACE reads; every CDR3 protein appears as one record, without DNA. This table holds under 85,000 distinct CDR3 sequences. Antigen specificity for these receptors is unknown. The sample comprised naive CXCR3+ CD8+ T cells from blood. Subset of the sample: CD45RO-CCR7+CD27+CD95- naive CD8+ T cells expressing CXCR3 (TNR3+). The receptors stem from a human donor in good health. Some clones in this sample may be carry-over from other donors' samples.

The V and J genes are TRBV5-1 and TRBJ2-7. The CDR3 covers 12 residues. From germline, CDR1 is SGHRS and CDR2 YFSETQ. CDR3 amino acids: CASSWDSYEQYF.

The CDR3 loop reads CSARKSGVDTGELFF. The chain combines TRBV20-1 with TRBJ2-2; TCRdb names TRBD1, which stays unverified in the absence of DNA. Germline V gene lookup returns CDR1 DFQATT and CDR2 SNEGSKA (reference sequence). The CDR3 length is 15 residues.

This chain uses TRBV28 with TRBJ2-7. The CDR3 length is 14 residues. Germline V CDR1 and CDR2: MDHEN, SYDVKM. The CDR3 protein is CASTDSPVPYEQYF.

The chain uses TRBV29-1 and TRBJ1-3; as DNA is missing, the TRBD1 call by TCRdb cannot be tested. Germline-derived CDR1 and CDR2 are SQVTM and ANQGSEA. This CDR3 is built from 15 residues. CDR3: CSVEIDRDSGNTIYF.

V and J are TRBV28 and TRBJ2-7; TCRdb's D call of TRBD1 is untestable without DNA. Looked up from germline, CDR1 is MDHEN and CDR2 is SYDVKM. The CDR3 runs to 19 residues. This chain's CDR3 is CASSLAGTGGEAGSYEQYF.

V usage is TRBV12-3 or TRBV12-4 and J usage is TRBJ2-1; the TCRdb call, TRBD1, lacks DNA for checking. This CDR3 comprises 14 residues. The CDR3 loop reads CASSFVTDYNEQFF.

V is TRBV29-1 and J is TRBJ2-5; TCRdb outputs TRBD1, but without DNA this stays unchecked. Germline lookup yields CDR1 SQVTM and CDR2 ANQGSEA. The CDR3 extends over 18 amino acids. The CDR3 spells CSVDSPEDREATTETQYF.

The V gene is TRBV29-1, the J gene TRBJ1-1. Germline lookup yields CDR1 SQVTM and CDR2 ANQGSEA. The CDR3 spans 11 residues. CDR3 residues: CSAHLSTEAFF.

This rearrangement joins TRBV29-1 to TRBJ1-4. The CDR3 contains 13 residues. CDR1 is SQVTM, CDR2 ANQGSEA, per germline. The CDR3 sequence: CSVRADVNEKLFF.

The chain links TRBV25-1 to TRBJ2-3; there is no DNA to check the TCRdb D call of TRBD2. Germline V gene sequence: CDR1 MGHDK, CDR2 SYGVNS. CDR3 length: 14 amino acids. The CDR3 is CASSVAGVEDTQYF.

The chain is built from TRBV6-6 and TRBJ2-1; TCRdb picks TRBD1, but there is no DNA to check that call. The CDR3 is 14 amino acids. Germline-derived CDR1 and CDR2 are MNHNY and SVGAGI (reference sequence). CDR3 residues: CASSRDRGTNEQFF.

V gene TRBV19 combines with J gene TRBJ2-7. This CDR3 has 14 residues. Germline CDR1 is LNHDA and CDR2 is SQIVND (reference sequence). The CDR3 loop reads CASSVSTGSYEQYF. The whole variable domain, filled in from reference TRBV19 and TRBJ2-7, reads DGGITQSPKYLFRKEGQNVTLSCEQNLNHDAMYWYRQDPGQGLRLIYYSQIVNDFQKGDIAEGYSVSREKKESFPLTVTSAQKNPTAFYLCASSVSTGSYEQYFGPGTRLTVT.

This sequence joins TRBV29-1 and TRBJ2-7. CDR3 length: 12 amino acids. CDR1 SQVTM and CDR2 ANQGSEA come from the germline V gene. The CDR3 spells CSVLDPSYEQYF.

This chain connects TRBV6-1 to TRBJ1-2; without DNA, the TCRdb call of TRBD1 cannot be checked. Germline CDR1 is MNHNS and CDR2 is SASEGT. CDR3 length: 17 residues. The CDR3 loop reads CASSEAETGHYNYGYTF.

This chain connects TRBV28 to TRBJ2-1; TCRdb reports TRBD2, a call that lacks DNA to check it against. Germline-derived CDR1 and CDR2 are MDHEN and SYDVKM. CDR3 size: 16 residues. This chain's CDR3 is CASSTYSGRSYNEQFF.

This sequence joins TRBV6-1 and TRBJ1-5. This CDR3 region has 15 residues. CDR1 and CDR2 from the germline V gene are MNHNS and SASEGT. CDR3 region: CASSTERGAHQPQHF.

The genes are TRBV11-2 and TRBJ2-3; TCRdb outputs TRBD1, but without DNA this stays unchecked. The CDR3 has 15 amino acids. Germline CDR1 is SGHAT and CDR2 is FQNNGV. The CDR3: CASSYRDRATDTQYF.

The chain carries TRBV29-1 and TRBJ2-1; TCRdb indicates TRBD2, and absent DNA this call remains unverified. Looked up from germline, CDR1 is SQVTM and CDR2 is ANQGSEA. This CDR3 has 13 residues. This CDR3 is CSASGGAYNEQFF.

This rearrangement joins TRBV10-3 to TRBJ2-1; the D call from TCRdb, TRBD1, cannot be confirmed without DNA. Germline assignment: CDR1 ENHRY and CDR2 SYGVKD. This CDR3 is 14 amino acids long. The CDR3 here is CAISEIPGTTEQFF.

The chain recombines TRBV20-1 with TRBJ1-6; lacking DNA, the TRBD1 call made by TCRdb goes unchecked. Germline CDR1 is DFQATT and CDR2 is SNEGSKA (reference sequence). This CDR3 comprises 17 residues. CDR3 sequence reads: CSARGGAQGTDNSPLHF.

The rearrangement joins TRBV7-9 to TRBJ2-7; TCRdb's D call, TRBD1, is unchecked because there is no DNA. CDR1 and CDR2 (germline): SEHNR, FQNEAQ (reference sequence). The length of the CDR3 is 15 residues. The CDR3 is CASSSGQGPTYEQYF.

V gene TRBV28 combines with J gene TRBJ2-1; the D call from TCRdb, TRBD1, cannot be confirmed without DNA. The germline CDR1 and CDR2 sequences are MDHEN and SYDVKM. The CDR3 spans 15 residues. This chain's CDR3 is CASSPPGTANNEQFF.

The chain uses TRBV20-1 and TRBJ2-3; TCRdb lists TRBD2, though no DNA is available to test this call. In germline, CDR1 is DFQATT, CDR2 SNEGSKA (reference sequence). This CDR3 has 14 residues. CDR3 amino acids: CSARTLEGTDTQYF.

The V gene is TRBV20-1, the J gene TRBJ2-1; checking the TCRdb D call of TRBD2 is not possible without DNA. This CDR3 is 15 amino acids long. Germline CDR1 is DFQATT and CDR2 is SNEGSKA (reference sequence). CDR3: CSARASGRVYNEQFF.

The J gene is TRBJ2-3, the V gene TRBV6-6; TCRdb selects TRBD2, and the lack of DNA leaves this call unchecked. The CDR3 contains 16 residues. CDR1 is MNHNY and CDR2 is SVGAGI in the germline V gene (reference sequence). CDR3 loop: CASSDELAGFTDTQYF.

CDR3 region: CASSRGLEGLYSDTQYF. The genes are TRBV6-1 and TRBJ2-3; no DNA is available, so the TRBD2 call from TCRdb remains unchecked. There are 17 residues in the CDR3. Germline-derived CDR1 and CDR2 are MNHNS and SASEGT.

This chain's CDR3 is CASSLAEAGLTYEQYF. This chain uses TRBV7-2 with TRBJ2-7; TCRdb selects TRBD2, and the lack of DNA leaves this call unchecked. CDR1 and CDR2 from the germline V gene are SGHTA and FQGNSA. This CDR3 is 16 amino acids long.

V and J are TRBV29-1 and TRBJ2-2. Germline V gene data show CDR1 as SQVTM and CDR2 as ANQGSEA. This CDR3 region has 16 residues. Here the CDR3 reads CSVEGARGANTGELFF.

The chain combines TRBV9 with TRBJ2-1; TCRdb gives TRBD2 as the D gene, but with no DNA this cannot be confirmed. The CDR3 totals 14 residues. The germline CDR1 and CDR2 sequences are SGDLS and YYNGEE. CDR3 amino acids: CASSPRLENNEQFF.

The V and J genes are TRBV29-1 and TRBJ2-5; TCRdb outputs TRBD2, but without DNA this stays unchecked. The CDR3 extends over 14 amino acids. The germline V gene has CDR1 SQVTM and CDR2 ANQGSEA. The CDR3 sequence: CSVLSGSYRETQYF.

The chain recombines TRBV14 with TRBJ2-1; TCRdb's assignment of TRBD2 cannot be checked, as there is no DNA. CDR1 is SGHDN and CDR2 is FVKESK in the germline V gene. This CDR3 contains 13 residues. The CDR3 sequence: CARSAEAHNEQFF.

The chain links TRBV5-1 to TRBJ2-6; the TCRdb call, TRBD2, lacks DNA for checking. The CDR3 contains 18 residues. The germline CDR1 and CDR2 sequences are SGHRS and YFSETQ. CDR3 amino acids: CASRTTGTDDSGANVLTF.